This passage covers 5 T cell receptor beta chains from one sample sequenced in a study of cytotoxic CD8 clonotypes in ibrutinib-treated CLL. Using immunoSEQ multiplex PCR, the repertoire was profiled, and TCRdb retains in-frame clones only, with some absent. The table includes 150,000 or so clones, about 75% detected once. The sample in question was PBMCs, obtained after 24 months of ibrutinib treatment. Receptors originate from a human donor with chronic lymphocytic leukemia.

This chain uses TRBV6-5 with TRBJ1-5; unclear D gene. The ends were cut back, 6 bases at V and 4 bases at J, with 10 bases in the middle. The germline gives CDR1 MNHEY, CDR2 SVGAGI. CDR3 length: 13 amino acids. The CDR3 nucleotides are TGTGCCAGCAGGGAAACCCCTAATCAGCCCCAGCATTTT. It specifies CASRETPNQPQHF.

V and J are TRBV5-8 and TRBJ1-2; TRBD1 aligns across 9 bases. Germline V gives CDR1 SGHTS, CDR2 YDEGEE. The CDR3 sequence is 15 residues long. Germline trimming cut 9 bases from V and 4 bases from J; bases unmatched to any gene: 13. The CDR3 sequence: CANVQGARVGYGYTF. The CDR3 nucleotides read TGTGCCAATGTACAGGGGGCGCGGGTTGGCTATGGCTACACCTTC.

This chain joins TRBV4-2 and TRBJ2-2; TRBD2 matches at 8 bases. CDR3 length: 16 residues. Trimming cost V 4 bases and J 3 bases; bases outside gene matches: 7. Germline V gene lookup returns CDR1 LGHNA and CDR2 YNFKEQ. The CDR3: CASSLGAGADTGELFF. Here the CDR3 DNA reads TGTGCCAGCAGCCTTGGAGCGGGAGCAGACACCGGGGAGCTGTTTTTT.

The chain links TRBV4-2 to TRBJ2-5; D ambiguous. Germline values: CDR1 LGHNA, CDR2 YNFKEQ. V lost 1 base and J 1 base, leaving 7 bases between the germline ends. The CDR3 consists of 14 residues. CDR3: CASSQVGVQETQYF. CDR3 nucleotide sequence: TGTGCCAGCAGCCAAGTTGGAGTCCAAGAGACCCAGTACTTC.

The gene calls are TRBV28 and TRBJ1-5; tentatively, D is TRBD1 (6 bases). The CDR3 length is 13 residues. Germline loops: CDR1 MDHEN, CDR2 SYDVKM. The V end was cut by 6 bases, the J end by 5 bases, with 11 bases between. CDR3 protein: CASSGQPYQPQHF. The DNA of the CDR3 is TGTGCCAGCAGCGGACAGCCATATCAGCCCCAGCATTTT. The variable domain in full, completed from reference TRBV28 and TRBJ1-5, reads DVKVTQSSRYLVKRTGEKVFLECVQDMDHENMFWYRQDPGLGLRLIYFSYDVKMKEKGDIPEGYSVSREKKERFSLILESASTNQTSMYLCASSGQPYQPQHFGDGTRLSIL.